This T cell receptor (beta chain) originates from a study of cytomegalovirus exposure and HLA in healthy donors. For the study at large: In an early release, HLA-typed donors contributed tens of millions of unique TCR sequences.

Concerning this clone: Its antigen is still unknown.

V was clipped by 5 bases and J by 3 bases, with 6 bases between them. Germline V gene data show CDR1 as SGHNT and CDR2 as YENEEA. CDR3 length equals 12 residues. Study outcomes and limitations: TCR beta sequences numbering around 15,000 were associated with HLA alleles at 0.05 false discovery rate in a later analysis. Indistinguishable V segments, including TRBV6-2 and TRBV6-3, were excluded.

PCR primers comprised 60 Vbeta and 13 Jbeta primers. The protocol was immunoSEQ multiplex PCR, while the TCRdb copy is restricted to in-frame clones and leaves out a portion. The sample lists some 170,000 clones; about 80% were seen once. Sequencing was carried out using PBMCs. The rearrangement links TRBV11-3 to TRBJ2-3; D unclear. The origin of this receptor is a man between 25 and 39 years old in good health and CMV-seronegative. The chain's CDR3 is CASSHSTDTQYF. CDR3 coding DNA: TGTGCCAGCAGCCACTCGACAGATACGCAGTATTTT. The full variable domain, rest sourced from reference TRBV11-3 and TRBJ2-3, is EAGVVQSPRYKIIEKKQPVAFWCNPISGHNTLYWYLQNLGQGPELLIRYENEEAVDDSQLPKDRFSAERLKGVDSTLKIQPAELGDSAVYLCASSHSTDTQYFGPGTRLTVL.